The source of this T cell receptor beta chain is a study of CD4 and CD8 cells across lung adenocarcinoma regions. Each CDR3 protein is one row after TCRdb ran MiXCR on the PCR reads. The sample contains about 3,400 distinct CDR3 sequences, roughly 58% of which appear only once. Samples came from patients with localized non-small cell lung adenocarcinoma. The CDR3 loop spans 13 amino acids. Germline V gives CDR1 WNHNN, CDR2 SYGVQD (reference sequence). This clonotype was picked up a small number of times. The junction shows a germline mismatch at one end, possibly a read error. The chain joins TRBV10-1 to TRBJ2-3; possible D gene TRBD2, 5 bases. The TCR was taken from a female donor with lung adenocarcinoma. The CD4 and CD8 labels of this study may be unreliable. The sequenced sample was CD4+ T cells from the center of a lung tumor. The DNA of the CDR3 is TGCGCCACCGGACTGGAAGCTAAAAATACGCAGTATTTC. Encoded protein: CATGLEAKNTQYF.